In its sample, the clone carrying this TCR beta chain was seen many times. Arm-PCR of CDR3 regions with iRepertoire HTBI primers generated TCR beta libraries. TCRdb analysed the multiplex PCR reads with MiXCR anew, one entry per CDR3 protein. The repertoire includes about 470,000 distinct CDR3 sequences, roughly 17% of them detected once, and roughly an eighth sits in the top ten. The data derive from a study of regulatory T cells in long-lasting Graves disease. Time point: newly diagnosed GD, antithyroid drugs for less than 3 months. PBMC RNA was the source of the TCR library. Germline V CDR1 and CDR2: MNHGY, SVAAGI. CDR3 length equals 15 residues. The V segment lost 3 bases and the J segment 2 bases; nucleotides outside the gene matches: 6. The data were also submitted as part of a second study, on T cells in Graves' hyperthyroidism and ophthalmopathy.

The sample was peripheral blood mononuclear cells (PBMCs), taken at new diagnosis, from a patient treated with antithyroid drugs. The sequence was collected from a man aged 40-55 years with Graves disease. The V and J genes are TRBV6-9 and TRBJ2-5, with 7 bases matching TRBD1. The chain's CDR3 is CASSYAGTVQETQYF. The CDR3 coding sequence is TGTGCCAGCAGTTACGCCGGGACAGTACAAGAGACCCAGTACTTC.